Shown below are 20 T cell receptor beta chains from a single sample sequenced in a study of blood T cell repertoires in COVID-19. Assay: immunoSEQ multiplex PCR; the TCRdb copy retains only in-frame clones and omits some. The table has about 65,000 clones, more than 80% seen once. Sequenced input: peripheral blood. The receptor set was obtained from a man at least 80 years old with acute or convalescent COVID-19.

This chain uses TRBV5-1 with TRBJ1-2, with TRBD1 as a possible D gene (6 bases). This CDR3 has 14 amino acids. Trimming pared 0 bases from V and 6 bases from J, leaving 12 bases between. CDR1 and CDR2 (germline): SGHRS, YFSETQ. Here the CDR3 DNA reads TGCGCCAGCAGCTTGGACAGGGTAGTAGATGGCTACACCTTC. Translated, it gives CASSLDRVVDGYTF.

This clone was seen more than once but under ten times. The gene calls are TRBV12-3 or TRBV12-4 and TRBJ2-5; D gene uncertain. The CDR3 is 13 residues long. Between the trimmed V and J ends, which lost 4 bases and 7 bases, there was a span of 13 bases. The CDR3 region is CASSSGLYGTQYF. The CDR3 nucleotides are TGTGCCAGCAGTTCCGGGTTATACGGGACCCAGTACTTC.

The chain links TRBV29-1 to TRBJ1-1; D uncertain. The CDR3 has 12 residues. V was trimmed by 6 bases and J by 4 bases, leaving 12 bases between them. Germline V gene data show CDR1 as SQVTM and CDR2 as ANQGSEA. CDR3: CSVLRQVTEAFF. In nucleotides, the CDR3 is TGCAGCGTCTTGAGACAAGTCACTGAAGCTTTCTTT.

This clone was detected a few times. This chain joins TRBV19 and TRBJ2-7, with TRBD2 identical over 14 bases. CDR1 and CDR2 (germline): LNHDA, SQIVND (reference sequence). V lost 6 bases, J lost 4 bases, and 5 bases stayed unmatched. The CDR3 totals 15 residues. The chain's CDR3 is CASSRTSGGQYEQYF. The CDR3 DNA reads TGTGCCAGTAGCCGGACTAGCGGGGGGCAGTACGAGCAGTACTTC.

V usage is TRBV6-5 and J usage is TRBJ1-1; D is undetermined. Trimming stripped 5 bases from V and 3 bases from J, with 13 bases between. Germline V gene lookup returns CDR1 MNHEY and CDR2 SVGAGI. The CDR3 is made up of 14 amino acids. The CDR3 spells CASSPIGSDTEAFF. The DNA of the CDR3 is TGTGCCAGCAGTCCCATCGGTAGTGACACTGAAGCTTTCTTT.

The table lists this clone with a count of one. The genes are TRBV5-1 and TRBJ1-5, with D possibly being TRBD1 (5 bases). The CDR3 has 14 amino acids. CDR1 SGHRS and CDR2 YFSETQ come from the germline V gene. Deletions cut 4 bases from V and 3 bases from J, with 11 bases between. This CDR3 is CASSPGQSNQPQHF. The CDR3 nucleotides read TGCGCCAGCAGCCCTGGACAATCCAATCAGCCCCAGCATTTT.

Written as DNA, the CDR3 is TGTGCCAGCTCACCAGCCTACCGGGACAGACATAGCAATCAGCCCCAGCATTTT. It is translated as CASSPAYRDRHSNQPQHF. The chain joins TRBV18 to TRBJ1-5, with 7 bases matching TRBD1. CDR3 size: 18 residues. After removal of 2 bases from V and 0 bases from J, the junction contained 10 bases not matched to a gene. Germline V gene data show CDR1 as KGHSH and CDR2 as LQKENI. The variable domain in full, with the rest retrieved from reference TRBV18 and TRBJ1-5, is NAGVMQNPRHLVRRRGQEARLRCSPMKGHSHVYWYRQLPEEGLKFMVYLQKENIIDESGMPKERFSAEFPKEGPSILRIQQVVRGDSAAYFCASSPAYRDRHSNQPQHFGDGTRLSIL.

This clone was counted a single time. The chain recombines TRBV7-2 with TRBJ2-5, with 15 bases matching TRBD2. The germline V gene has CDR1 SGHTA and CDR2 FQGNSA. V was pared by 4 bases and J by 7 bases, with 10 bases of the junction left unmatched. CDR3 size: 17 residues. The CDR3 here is CASSYGTSGGLRRTQYF. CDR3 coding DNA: TGTGCCAGCAGCTACGGGACTAGCGGGGGGCTCCGTAGGACCCAGTACTTC.

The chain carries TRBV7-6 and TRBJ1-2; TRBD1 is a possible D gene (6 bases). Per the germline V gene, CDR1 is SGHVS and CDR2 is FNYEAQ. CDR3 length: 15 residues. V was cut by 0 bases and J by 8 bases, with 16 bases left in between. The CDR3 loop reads CASSLAGQLEEGYTF. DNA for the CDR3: TGTGCCAGCAGCTTAGCCGGACAGTTAGAGGAAGGCTACACCTTC.

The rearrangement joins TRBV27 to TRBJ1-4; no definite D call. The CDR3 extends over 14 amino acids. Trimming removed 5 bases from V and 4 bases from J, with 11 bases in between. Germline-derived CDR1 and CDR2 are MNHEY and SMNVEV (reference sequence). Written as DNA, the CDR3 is TGTGCCAGCAGTCATCGAGGTCGTAATGAAAAACTGTTTTTT. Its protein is CASSHRGRNEKLFF.

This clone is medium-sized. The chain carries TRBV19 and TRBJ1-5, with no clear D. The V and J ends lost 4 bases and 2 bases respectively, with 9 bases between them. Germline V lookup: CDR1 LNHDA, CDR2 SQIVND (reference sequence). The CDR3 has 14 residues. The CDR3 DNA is TGTGCCAGTAGTAGGAGGGAGGGCAATCAGCCCCAGCATTTT. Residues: CASSRREGNQPQHF.

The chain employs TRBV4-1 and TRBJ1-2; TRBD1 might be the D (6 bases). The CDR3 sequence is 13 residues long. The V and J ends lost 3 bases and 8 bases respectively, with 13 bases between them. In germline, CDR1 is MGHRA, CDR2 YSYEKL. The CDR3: CASSHQQGDGYTF. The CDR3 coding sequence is TGCGCCAGCAGCCACCAACAGGGAGACGGCTACACCTTC.

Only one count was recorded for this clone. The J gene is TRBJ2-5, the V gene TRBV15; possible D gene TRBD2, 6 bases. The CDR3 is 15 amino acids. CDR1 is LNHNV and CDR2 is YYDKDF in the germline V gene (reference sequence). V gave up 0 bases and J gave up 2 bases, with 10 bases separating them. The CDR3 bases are TGTGCCACCAGCAGAGATTTCCGGGAGCAAGAGACCCAGTACTTC. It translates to CATSRDFREQETQYF.

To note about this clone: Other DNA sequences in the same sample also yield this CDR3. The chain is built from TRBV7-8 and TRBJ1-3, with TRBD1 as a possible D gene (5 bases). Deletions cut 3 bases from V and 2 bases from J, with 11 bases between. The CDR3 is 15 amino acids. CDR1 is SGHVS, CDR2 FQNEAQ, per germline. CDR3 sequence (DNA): TGTGCCAGCAGCTTGGGGCAGTATCCTGGAAACACCATATATTTT. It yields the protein CASSLGQYPGNTIYF.

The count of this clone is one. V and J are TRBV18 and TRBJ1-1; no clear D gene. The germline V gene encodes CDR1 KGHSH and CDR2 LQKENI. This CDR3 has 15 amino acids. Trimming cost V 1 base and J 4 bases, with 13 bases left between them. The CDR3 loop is CASSPRTAQATEAFF. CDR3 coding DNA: TGTGCCAGCTCACCACGAACAGCCCAAGCCACTGAAGCTTTCTTT.

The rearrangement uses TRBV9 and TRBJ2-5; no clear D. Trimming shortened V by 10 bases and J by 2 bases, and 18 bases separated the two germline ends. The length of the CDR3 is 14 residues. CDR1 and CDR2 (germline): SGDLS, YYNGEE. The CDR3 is CAPHRHVVQETQYF. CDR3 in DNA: TGTGCCCCTCATAGACACGTTGTACAAGAGACCCAGTACTTC.

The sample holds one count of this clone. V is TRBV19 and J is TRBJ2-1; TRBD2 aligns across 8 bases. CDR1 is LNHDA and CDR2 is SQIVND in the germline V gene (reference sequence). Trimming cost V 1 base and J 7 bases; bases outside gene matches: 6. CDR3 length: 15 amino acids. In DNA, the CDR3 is TGTGCCAGTAGTATAGCTGGCGGGGGGAGAAATGAGCAGTTCTTC. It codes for CASSIAGGGRNEQFF.

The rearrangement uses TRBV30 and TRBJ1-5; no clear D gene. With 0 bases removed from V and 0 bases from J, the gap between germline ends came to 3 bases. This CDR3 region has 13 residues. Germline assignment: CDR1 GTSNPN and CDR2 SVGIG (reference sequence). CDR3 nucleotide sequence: TGTGCCTGGAGTGTCCGTAGCAATCAGCCCCAGCATTTT. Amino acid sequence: CAWSVRSNQPQHF.

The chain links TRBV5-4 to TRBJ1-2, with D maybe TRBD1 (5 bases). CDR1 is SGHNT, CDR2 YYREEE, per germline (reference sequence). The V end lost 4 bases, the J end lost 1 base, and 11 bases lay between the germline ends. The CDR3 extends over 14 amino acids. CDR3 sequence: CASSRGAVNYGYTF. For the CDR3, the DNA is TGTGCCAGCAGCCGTGGGGCAGTTAACTATGGCTACACCTTC. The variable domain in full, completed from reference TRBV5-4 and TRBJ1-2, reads ETGVTQSPTHLIKTRGQQVTLRCSSQSGHNTVSWYQQALGQGPQFIFQYYREEENGRGNFPPRFSGLQFPNYSSELNVNALELDDSALYLCASSRGAVNYGYTFGSGTRLTVV.

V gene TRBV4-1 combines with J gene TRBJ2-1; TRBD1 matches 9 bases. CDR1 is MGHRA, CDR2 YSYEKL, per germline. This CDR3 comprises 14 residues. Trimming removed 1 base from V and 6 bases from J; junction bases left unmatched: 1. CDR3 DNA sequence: TGCGCCAGCAGCCAAGGGGACAGGGCCAATGAGCAGTTCTTC. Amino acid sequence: CASSQGDRANEQFF.